This T cell receptor beta chain was retrieved from a study of pediatric ulcerative colitis. Sequencing used immunoSEQ multiplex PCR; TCRdb keeps in-frame clones, though not all of them. The top ten clones hold over 8.5% of a sample with tens of thousands of clones, 60% to 75% of them seen once. One to two pinch biopsies were taken from the rectum during colonoscopy. The germline V gene has CDR1 MDHEN and CDR2 SYDVKM. The CDR3 runs 16 residues. V was trimmed by 7 bases and J by 0 bases, leaving 13 bases between them. Sequenced input: gut tissue. The chain has TRBV28 and TRBJ1-6; D is unclear. The clonotype comes from a boy aged 10-17 years with severe ulcerative colitis. The CDR3 nucleotides read TGTGCCAGCATCCGGGTCACTGGCTCCTATAATTCACCCCTCCACTTT. Its protein product is CASIRVTGSYNSPLHF.